This T cell receptor (beta chain) was profiled in a study of response to subunit inactivated influenza vaccine. The CDR3 is made up of 15 amino acids. V lost 4 bases, J lost 6 bases, and 20 bases lay in between. Germline assignment: CDR1 SGDLS and CDR2 YYNGEE. TCRdb processed the RT-PCR reads anew with MiXCR; each CDR3 protein has one entry. This table has about 150,000 distinct CDR3 sequences, about 11% appearing once. Notes on the study in general: With each seasonal influenza vaccination, the authors suggested, few new T cells are recruited.

Concerning this clonotype: Its antigen remains unknown.

V and J are TRBV9 and TRBJ2-7; D is perhaps TRBD1 or TRBD2 (5 bases each). The receptor was isolated from a man in his fifties or sixties who received an inactivated influenza vaccine. The source was CD8+ T cells sorted from PBMCs, collected roughly 24 months after vaccination. The CDR3 nucleotides are TGTGCCAGCAGCTCCAGCCGGGACCCTTTTGGCGAGCAGTACTTC. The encoded protein is CASSSSRDPFGEQYF.